A single sample is the source of the 28 T cell receptor beta chains below, sequenced in a study of blood T cell repertoires in COVID-19. Some clones are missing from TCRdb's copy, which holds only in-frame ones; the method was immunoSEQ multiplex PCR. The sample has some 330,000 clones, around 87% seen once. The sequenced sample consisted of PBMCs or T cells enriched from blood (not recorded which). These receptors came from a man aged 40-55 years in a cohort exposed to, infected with or recovered from COVID-19 (not recorded which).

The V gene is TRBV13, the J gene TRBJ2-5; possible D gene TRBD1, 5 bases. Germline V gene data show CDR1 as PRHDT and CDR2 as FYEKMQ (reference sequence). Deletions cut 4 bases from V and 0 bases from J, with 9 bases between. The CDR3 consists of 14 residues. The CDR3 nucleotides read TGTGCCAGCAGCTCGACAGAAGACCAAGAGACCCAGTACTTC. Translating it yields CASSSTEDQETQYF.

This chain uses TRBV13 with TRBJ2-3; 9 bases are shared with TRBD1. V trimming: 5 bases; J trimming: 1 base; junction bases outside the gene matches: 7. CDR1 and CDR2 from the germline V gene are PRHDT and FYEKMQ (reference sequence). This CDR3 is built from 16 residues. CDR3 sequence reads: CASSPVRDRGTDTQYF. The CDR3 DNA is TGTGCCAGCAGCCCTGTCCGGGACAGGGGCACAGATACGCAGTATTTT.

The chain uses TRBV10-3 and TRBJ2-3; maybe TRBD2 (5 bases). CDR1 is ENHRY, CDR2 SYGVKD, per germline. The CDR3 has 16 amino acids. Trimming cost V 2 bases and J 0 bases, with 12 bases left between them. CDR3 DNA: TGTGCCATCAGTGAGAGGGTAGCGACTAGCACAGATACGCAGTATTTT. Its translation: CAISERVATSTDTQYF.

V usage is TRBV5-4 and J usage is TRBJ2-5, with D possibly being TRBD1 (6 bases). Germline CDR1 SGHNT, CDR2 YYREEE (reference sequence). CDR3 length equals 15 residues. V gave up 1 base and J gave up 2 bases, with 12 bases separating them. The CDR3 loop is CASSLQLGQQETQYF. The CDR3 bases are TGTGCCAGCAGCTTGCAGCTTGGACAGCAAGAGACCCAGTACTTC.

This rearrangement joins TRBV6-6 to TRBJ2-2; a weak D match, TRBD2 (5 bases). The CDR3 is 14 residues long. Trimming pared 5 bases from V and 5 bases from J, leaving 12 bases between. Germline CDR1 reads MNHNY; CDR2 reads SVGAGI (reference sequence). The CDR3 sequence: CASSKLSGTGELFF. CDR3 in DNA: TGTGCCAGCAGTAAACTGAGCGGTACCGGGGAGCTGTTTTTT.

The CDR3 bases are TGCGCCAGCAGCCAGTACCCGGGACAGTTCTATGGCTACACCTTC. Protein sequence: CASSQYPGQFYGYTF. The V call is TRBV4-1, the J call TRBJ1-2; TRBD1 agrees at 7 bases. V gave up 3 bases and J gave up 4 bases; unmatched junction bases: 8. In germline, CDR1 is MGHRA, CDR2 YSYEKL. The CDR3 covers 15 residues.

The chain couples TRBV18 to TRBJ2-2, with no clear D. V lost 3 bases to trimming and J lost 2 bases, with 13 bases between them. The CDR3 is 16 residues long. Germline CDR1 and CDR2: KGHSH and LQKENI. The CDR3 is CASSPNTIANTGELFF. The DNA of the CDR3 is TGTGCCAGCTCACCTAATACAATTGCCAACACCGGGGAGCTGTTTTTT.

This clone turned up a few times. Distinct nucleotide sequences in the sample also encode this CDR3. V is TRBV5-1 and J is TRBJ2-2; no clear D. This CDR3 spans 15 amino acids. Germline V gene sequence: CDR1 SGHRS, CDR2 YFSETQ. Trimming stripped 1 base from V and 1 base from J, with 8 bases between. The CDR3 DNA reads as TGCGCCAGCAGCTTGCCTACCGAGAACACCGGGGAGCTGTTTTTT. Its translation: CASSLPTENTGELFF. The full variable domain, rest sourced from reference TRBV5-1 and TRBJ2-2, is KAGVTQTPRYLIKTRGQQVTLSCSPISGHRSVSWYQQTPGQGLQFLFEYFSETQRNKGNFPGRFSGRQFSNSRSEMNVSTLELGDSALYLCASSLPTENTGELFFGEGSRLTVL.

The chain couples TRBV6-5 to TRBJ1-6; tentatively, D is TRBD1 (6 bases). The CDR3 runs 15 residues. The germline CDR1 and CDR2 sequences are MNHEY and SVGAGI. V shed 3 bases and J shed 7 bases, with 13 bases lying between them. CDR3 region: CASSYGQGLNSPLHF. CDR3 coding DNA: TGTGCCAGCAGTTATGGGCAGGGGCTCAATTCACCCCTCCACTTT.

The chain combines TRBV7-8 with TRBJ1-5; a weak D match, TRBD1 (6 bases). Germline assignment: CDR1 SGHVS and CDR2 FQNEAQ. The CDR3 totals 14 residues. The V and J ends lost 2 bases and 7 bases respectively, with 12 bases between them. The chain's CDR3 is CASSLTGQGQPQHF. CDR3 DNA sequence: TGTGCCAGCAGCTTAACAGGGCAGGGACAGCCCCAGCATTTT.

This CDR3 reads CATSDSVAGEQFF. Written as DNA, the CDR3 is TGTGCCACCAGTGATTCAGTAGCGGGTGAGCAGTTCTTC. The chain recombines TRBV24-1 with TRBJ2-1; 7 bases agree with TRBD2. CDR1 is KGHDR, CDR2 SFDVKD, per germline. Losses at the gene ends were 2 bases for V and 9 bases for J; bases not matched to a gene: 3. The CDR3 is 13 amino acids.

This chain joins TRBV5-8 and TRBJ1-1; D possibly corresponds to TRBD1 (5 bases). Between the trimmed V and J ends, which lost 2 bases and 2 bases, there was a span of 10 bases. Germline lookup yields CDR1 SGHTS and CDR2 YDEGEE. This CDR3 region has 14 residues. CDR3 in amino acids: CASSFGGDNTEAFF. The CDR3 DNA reads TGTGCCAGCAGCTTCGGGGGAGACAACACTGAAGCTTTCTTT.

The rearrangement links TRBV4-2 to TRBJ2-1; possibly TRBD2 for D (6 bases). V lost 5 bases, J lost 6 bases, and 17 bases lay in between. The CDR3 runs to 15 residues. Germline V gene lookup returns CDR1 LGHNA and CDR2 YNFKEQ. The CDR3 loop reads CASSYRLVGGNEQFF. In nucleotides, the CDR3 is TGTGCCAGCAGCTACCGACTAGTCGGGGGCAATGAGCAGTTCTTC.

For the CDR3, the DNA is TGTGCCAGTCGAGGAGGCACCGGGGAGCTGTTTTTT. Amino acids: CASRGGTGELFF. This chain links TRBV6-5 with TRBJ2-2; D possibly corresponds to TRBD2 (5 bases). Germline lookup yields CDR1 MNHEY and CDR2 SVGAGI. Trimming removed 9 bases at V and 4 bases at J, with 9 bases between. CDR3 length: 12 amino acids.

Only a few counts were recorded for this clone. The chain combines TRBV10-3 with TRBJ1-3, with D perhaps matching TRBD1 (6 bases). Germline-derived CDR1 and CDR2 are ENHRY and SYGVKD. V was pared by 8 bases and J by 4 bases, with 12 bases between. The CDR3 spans 13 residues. CDR3 region: CAISQGTGNTIYF. The DNA of the CDR3 is TGTGCCATCTCACAGGGCACCGGAAACACCATATATTTT.

Comments on this clone: The sample has other DNA sequences that encode this CDR3 too. This chain uses TRBV6-5 with TRBJ1-6; 7 bases line up with TRBD1. The CDR3 extends over 15 amino acids. Germline V gene sequence: CDR1 MNHEY, CDR2 SVGAGI. Trimming removed 5 bases from V and 6 bases from J; junction bases left unmatched: 7. This CDR3 reads CASSPTGVGNSPLHF. In nucleotides, the CDR3 is TGTGCCAGCAGTCCTACAGGGGTCGGTAATTCACCCCTCCACTTT.

V is TRBV3-1 (or the pseudogene TRBV3-2) and J is TRBJ2-7, with 10 bases aligning to TRBD2. V lost 4 bases to trimming and J lost 5 bases; unmatched junction nucleotides: 5. The CDR3 extends over 14 amino acids. Per germline, CDR1 LGHDT and CDR2 YNNKEL (reference sequence). The CDR3 DNA is TGTGCCAGCAGCCTAGCGGGAGGTCCCAACGAGCAGTACTTC. Translating gives CASSLAGGPNEQYF.

The chain links TRBV28 to TRBJ2-7; a possible D gene is TRBD1 (6 bases). Germline V lookup: CDR1 MDHEN, CDR2 SYDVKM. V lost 2 bases to trimming and J lost 2 bases, with 7 bases between them. This CDR3 is built from 13 residues. The chain's CDR3 is CASSLRTAYEQYF. The DNA for the CDR3 is TGTGCCAGCAGTTTACGGACAGCCTACGAGCAGTACTTC.

This clone was seen more than once but under ten times. The chain is built from TRBV24-1 and TRBJ1-5; tentatively, D is TRBD1 (5 bases). The germline V gene encodes CDR1 KGHDR and CDR2 SFDVKD. Trimming removed 12 bases from V and 1 base from J, with 12 bases in between. The CDR3 loop spans 13 amino acids. This CDR3 reads CASQGGSNQPQHF. The CDR3 region has the DNA TGTGCCTCGCAGGGAGGGAGCAATCAGCCCCAGCATTTT.

The chain combines TRBV18 with TRBJ2-3, with TRBD2 matching over 9 bases. The CDR3 covers 16 residues. The V gene's germline CDR1 is KGHSH and CDR2 LQKENI. The trim removed 4 bases at V and 2 bases at J, leaving 7 bases unmatched. In nucleotides, the CDR3 is TGTGCCAGCTCACACCTTCAGCGGGAGGCCACAGATACGCAGTATTTT. Translation: CASSHLQREATDTQYF.

This chain connects TRBV7-8 to TRBJ1-1; D is undetermined. Trimming cost V 1 base and J 5 bases, with 11 bases left between them. The CDR3 runs to 14 residues. Germline loops: CDR1 SGHVS, CDR2 FQNEAQ. The CDR3 DNA follows: TGTGCCAGCAGCTTAGGGCGGGGTAGTACTGAAGCTTTCTTT. Translation gives CASSLGRGSTEAFF.

The chain carries TRBV20-1 and TRBJ2-1, with 13 bases lining up with TRBD2. J gave up 5 bases and V 3 bases, and 7 bases lay outside the gene matches. CDR3 size: 16 residues. CDR1 is DFQATT, CDR2 SNEGSKA, per germline (reference sequence). CDR3 residues: CSASRTSGSSHNEQFF. The CDR3 DNA reads as TGCAGTGCTAGTCGGACTAGCGGGAGTTCCCACAATGAGCAGTTCTTC.

This clone was detected only a few times. The J gene is TRBJ2-7, the V gene TRBV30; 7 nucleotides agree with TRBD1. The CDR3 is 14 amino acids. The trim removed 1 base at V and 0 bases at J, leaving 3 bases unmatched. From germline, CDR1 is GTSNPN and CDR2 SVGIG (reference sequence). The CDR3 region is CAWSGDSYSYEQYF. DNA for the CDR3: TGTGCCTGGAGTGGGGACAGTTACTCCTACGAGCAGTACTTC.

The chain joins TRBV7-2 to TRBJ2-5; 10 nucleotides align to TRBD2. V shed 5 bases, J shed 1 base, and the junction held 7 bases outside the gene matches. This CDR3 spans 16 amino acids. Germline V gene data show CDR1 as SGHTA and CDR2 as FQGNSA. The CDR3 loop reads CASSASGTSVQETQYF. CDR3 DNA: TGTGCCAGCAGCGCCTCCGGGACTAGCGTCCAAGAGACCCAGTACTTC.

The chain joins TRBV5-1 to TRBJ1-4; TRBD1 aligns across 10 bases. V was clipped by 4 bases and J by 8 bases; unmatched bases: 14. Germline V gives CDR1 SGHRS, CDR2 YFSETQ. The CDR3 length is 17 residues. The CDR3 DNA sequence: TGCGCCAGCAGCCCGTTCTACCAGACAGGGGGCCTCGAAAAACTGTTTTTT. Translated: CASSPFYQTGGLEKLFF.

This clone was seen once. The chain is built from TRBV4-1 and TRBJ2-2, with 7 positions matching TRBD2. CDR3 size: 16 residues. J lost 6 bases, V lost 3 bases, and 10 bases had no gene match. CDR1 is MGHRA, CDR2 YSYEKL, per germline. As DNA, the CDR3 is TGCGCCAGCAGCCAGCACCGGGACTACCAACCCGGGGAGCTGTTTTTT. Amino acids: CASSQHRDYQPGELFF.

This chain connects TRBV29-1 to TRBJ1-2, with D possibly being TRBD1 (6 bases). V dropped 6 bases and J dropped 3 bases, with 20 bases sitting between them. In germline, CDR1 is SQVTM, CDR2 ANQGSEA. This CDR3 region has 15 residues. The CDR3 DNA reads TGCAGCGTCGGAACGGGGGGGCTCGTTGACTATGGCTACACCTTC. As protein: CSVGTGGLVDYGYTF.

The chain couples TRBV7-9 to TRBJ2-7, with D perhaps TRBD1 (6 bases). Per germline, CDR1 SEHNR and CDR2 FQNEAQ (reference sequence). This CDR3 region has 15 residues. V was clipped by 2 bases and J by 6 bases, with 17 bases between them. CDR3: CASSLQPGVSGEQYF. In DNA, the CDR3 is TGTGCCAGCAGCTTACAACCAGGGGTGTCGGGCGAGCAGTACTTC.